This entry concerns a single TCR beta chain. Sequencing was performed with immunoSEQ multiplex PCR; in TCRdb, only in-frame clones are kept and a portion is missing. The repertoire holds 28,000 or so clones, with 86% as singletons. The data were taken from a study of T cells after posttransplantation cyclophosphamide. Germline V gene lookup returns CDR1 ENHRY and CDR2 SYGVKD. This CDR3 comprises 15 residues. Trimming took 6 bases from V and 3 from J; bases not matched to a gene: 8. Source material: PBMCs. This chain connects TRBV10-3 to TRBJ2-7; 10 bases fit TRBD1. This receptor was identified in a man in his fifties or sixties. Here the CDR3 DNA reads TGTGCCATCAGCGCCGGGACAGGGGCTAGCTACGAGCAGTACTTC. Translation gives CAISAGTGASYEQYF.